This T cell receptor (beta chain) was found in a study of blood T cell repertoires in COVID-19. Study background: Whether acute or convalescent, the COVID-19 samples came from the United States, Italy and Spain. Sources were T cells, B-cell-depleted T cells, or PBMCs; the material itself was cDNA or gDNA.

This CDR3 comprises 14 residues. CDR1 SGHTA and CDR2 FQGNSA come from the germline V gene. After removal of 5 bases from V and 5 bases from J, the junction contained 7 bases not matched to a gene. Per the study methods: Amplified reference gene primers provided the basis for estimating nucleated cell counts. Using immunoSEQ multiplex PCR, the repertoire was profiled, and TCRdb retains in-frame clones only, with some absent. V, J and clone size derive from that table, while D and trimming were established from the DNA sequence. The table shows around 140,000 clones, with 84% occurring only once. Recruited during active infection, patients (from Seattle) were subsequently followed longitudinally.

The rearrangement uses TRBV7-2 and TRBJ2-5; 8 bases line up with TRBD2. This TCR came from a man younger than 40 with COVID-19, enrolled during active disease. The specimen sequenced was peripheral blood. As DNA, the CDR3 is TGTGCCAGCAGCCAGGGACTAGAGCAGGAGACCCAGTACTTC. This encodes CASSQGLEQETQYF.